What follows describes a single TCR beta chain. What antigen it recognizes has not been identified. Per-base qualities were not stored, and no clone one base away is much larger. These data belong to a study of siplizumab effects on memory and regulatory T cells (dated by TCRdb to between 2018 and 2020). General notes on the study: The study looked at the effect of siplizumab, an anti-CD2 antibody, on alloreactive T-cell subsets in allogeneic mixed lymphocyte reactions made from human PBMCs.

What the study reported, not specific to this receptor: No functional confirmation was obtained for the suppressive function of proliferating Tregs from siplizumab cultures. Sequences below about 10^-5 frequency were poorly captured, so only a minor fraction of alloreactive clones could be mapped to unstimulated subsets. Siplizumab significantly lowered the cumulative frequency of alloreactive sequences that could be traced to unstimulated CD4+ memory T cells. Of the alloreactive CD4+ clones that could be mapped, the Treg-derived share averaged around 70% with siplizumab compared with under 30% in control reactions. Compared with memory T cells, unstimulated naive T cells appeared more diverse, and naive cells seemed to make a substantial contribution to the alloresponse. Roughly 75-95% of proliferating CD4+ or CD8+ clones could not be assigned a naive or memory phenotype.

Library construction relied on the immunoSEQ multiplex PCR assay. Roughly 10^5 TCR templates per sample were assayed on the deep sequencing platform. Genomic DNA extracted from sorted T cells was used for TCRbeta CDR3 sequencing. On the authors' methods: The R programming language was used for the clonal analysis of the TCRbeta CDR3 data. Unstimulated samples were compared with post-reaction CFSE-low samples to define alloreactive CD4+ and CD8+ clones. Alloreactive CD4+ clones were assigned to regulatory or non-regulatory origin by matching sequences to sorted unstimulated Treg and non-Treg repertoires. Imported from immuneACCESS, the table was reduced by TCRdb to in-frame sequences with V and J called. These copies leave out some clones; in studies compared against another copy, an unresolved V gene accounts for under half, and the cause of the remainder is not known. From that table come the V and J calls and clone size; the DNA was used to work out D and trimming. The sample contains 100,000 or so clones, approximately 92% of them found a single time. 0.15% of the sample belongs to the ten largest clones.

Sorted unstimulated T cells and proliferating T cells recovered from mixed lymphocyte reactions were subjected to TCRbeta CDR3 sequencing. Fresh whole blood from approximately ten HLA-typed healthy donors was used to isolate PBMCs. The V and J ends are trimmed by 6 bases and 7 bases, leaving 21 bases between them. For CDR1 and CDR2, the germline V gene (reference sequence) lists LNHDA and SQIVND. The CDR3, cysteine through phenylalanine, is 15 amino acids long. Just the 45-base CDR3 DNA is kept, in frame starting at base 1. Input material: CD4+ T cells sorted from blood. The V and J genes are TRBV19 and TRBJ1-1; TRBD1 is a possible D gene, resting on 6 matching bases. This receptor was obtained from a human donor in good health. The nucleotides are TGTGCCAGTAGACCGGGACAAGGATTAGTCATTGAAGCTTTCTTT. It encodes CASRPGQGLVIEAFF. Reference TRBV19 and TRBJ1-1 genes cover what lies past the CDR3, so the full variable domain is DGGITQSPKYLFRKEGQNVTLSCEQNLNHDAMYWYRQDPGQGLRLIYYSQIVNDFQKGDIAEGYSVSREKKESFPLTVTSAQKNPTAFYLCASRPGQGLVIEAFFGQGTRLTVV.